This note documents a single T cell receptor (beta chain) sequence. Its target is not known. Both 60 Vbeta primers and 13 Jbeta primers went into the PCR. Original analysis: In a later analysis, around 11 million of 75 million to 85 million unique beta chains occurred in at least two donors. Method: immunoSEQ multiplex PCR; TCRdb's copy keeps in-frame clones and lacks some. D and trimming come from the DNA, and the V and J calls and clone size come from that table. The sample lists over 90,000 clones, 65% to 80% seen once, with about 9.4% in the top ten. The data originate from a study of cytomegalovirus exposure and HLA in healthy donors. Study-level findings and limits: Presence/absence analyses treated sequencing depth as roughly uniform across donors.

CDR1 is GTSNPN and CDR2 is SVGIG in the germline V gene (reference sequence). Trimming took off 0 bases at V and 8 bases at J, with 15 bases between the two ends. There are 14 residues in the CDR3. The sample consisted of PBMCs. The chain has TRBV30 and TRBJ2-3; the D is unclear. This sequence originates from a woman aged 18-35 years in good health and CMV-seropositive. The CDR3 nucleotides read TGTGCCTGGAGTGTAGAACCTGCTCAGGCTACGCAGTATTTT. Protein product: CAWSVEPAQATQYF.